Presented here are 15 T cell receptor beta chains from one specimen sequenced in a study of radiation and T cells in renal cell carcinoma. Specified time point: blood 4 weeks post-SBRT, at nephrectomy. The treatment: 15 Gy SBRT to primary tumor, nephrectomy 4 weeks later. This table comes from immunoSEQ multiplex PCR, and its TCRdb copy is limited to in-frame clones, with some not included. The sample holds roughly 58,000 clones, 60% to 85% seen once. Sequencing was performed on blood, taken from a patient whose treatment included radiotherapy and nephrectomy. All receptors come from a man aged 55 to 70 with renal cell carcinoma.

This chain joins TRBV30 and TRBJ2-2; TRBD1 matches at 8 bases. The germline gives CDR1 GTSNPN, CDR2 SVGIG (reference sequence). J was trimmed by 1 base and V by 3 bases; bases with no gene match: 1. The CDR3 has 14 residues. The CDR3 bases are TGTGCCTGGAGCGACAGGGGGAACACCGGGGAGCTGTTTTTT. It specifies CAWSDRGNTGELFF.

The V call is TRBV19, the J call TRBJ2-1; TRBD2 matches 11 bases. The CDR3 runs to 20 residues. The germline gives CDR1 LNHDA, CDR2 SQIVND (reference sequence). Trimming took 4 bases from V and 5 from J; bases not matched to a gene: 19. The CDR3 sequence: CASSRTLAGVLTGSNNEQFF. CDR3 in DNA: TGTGCCAGTAGTAGAACACTAGCGGGAGTCCTAACGGGTTCAAACAATGAGCAGTTCTTC.

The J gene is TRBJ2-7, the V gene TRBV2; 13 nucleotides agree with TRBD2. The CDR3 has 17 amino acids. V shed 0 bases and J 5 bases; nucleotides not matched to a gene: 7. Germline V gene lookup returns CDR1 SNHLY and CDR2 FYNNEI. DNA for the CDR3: TGTGCCAGCAGTGAAGCCGAGGGACTAGCGGGACGTGACGAGCAGTACGTC. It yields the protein CASSEAEGLAGRDEQYV.

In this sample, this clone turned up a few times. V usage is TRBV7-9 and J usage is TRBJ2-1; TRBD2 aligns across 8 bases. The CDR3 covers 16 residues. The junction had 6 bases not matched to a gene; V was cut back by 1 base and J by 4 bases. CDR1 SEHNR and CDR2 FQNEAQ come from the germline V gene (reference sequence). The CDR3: CASSLGELAGYNEQFF. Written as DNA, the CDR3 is TGTGCCAGCAGCTTAGGTGAGCTAGCGGGTTACAATGAGCAGTTCTTC. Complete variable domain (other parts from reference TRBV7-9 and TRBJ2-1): DTGVSQNPRHKITKRGQNVTFRCDPISEHNRLYWYRQTLGQGPEFLTYFQNEAQLEKSRLLSDRFSAERPKGSFSTLEIQRTEQGDSAMYLCASSLGELAGYNEQFFGPGTRLTVL.

As DNA, the CDR3 is TGTGCCAGCAGCTTATTAGGGCAGGGGACTGGAAACACCATATATTTT. Its protein is CASSLLGQGTGNTIYF. The V call is TRBV7-2, the J call TRBJ1-3, with D perhaps matching TRBD1 (6 bases). Per the germline V gene, CDR1 is SGHTA and CDR2 is FQGNSA. Trimming removed 2 bases at V and 2 bases at J, with 13 bases between. CDR3 length: 16 amino acids.

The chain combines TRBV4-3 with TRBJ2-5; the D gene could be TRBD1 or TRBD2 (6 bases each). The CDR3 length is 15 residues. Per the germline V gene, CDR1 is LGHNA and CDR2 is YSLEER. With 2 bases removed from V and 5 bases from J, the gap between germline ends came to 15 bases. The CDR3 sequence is CASSQRGVLGETQYF. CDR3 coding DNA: TGCGCCAGCAGCCAAAGGGGGGTTCTTGGGGAGACCCAGTACTTC.

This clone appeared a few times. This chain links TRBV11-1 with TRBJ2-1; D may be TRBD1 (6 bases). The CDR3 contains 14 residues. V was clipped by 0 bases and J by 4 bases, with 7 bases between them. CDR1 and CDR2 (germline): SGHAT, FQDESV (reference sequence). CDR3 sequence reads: CASSLAGTYNEQFF. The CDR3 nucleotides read TGTGCCAGCAGCTTAGCGGGGACATACAATGAGCAGTTCTTC.

The CDR3 loop reads CAASAPYNEQFF. The CDR3 bases are TGTGCCGCCAGCGCACCCTACAATGAGCAGTTCTTC. The chain is built from TRBV6-5 and TRBJ2-1; D unclear. The ends were cut back, 11 bases at V and 2 bases at J, with 10 bases in the middle. Per germline, CDR1 MNHEY and CDR2 SVGAGI. The CDR3 contains 12 residues.

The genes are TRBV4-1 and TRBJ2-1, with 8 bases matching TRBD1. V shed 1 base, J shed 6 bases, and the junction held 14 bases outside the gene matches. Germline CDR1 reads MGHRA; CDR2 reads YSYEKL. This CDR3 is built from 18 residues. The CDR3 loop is CASSQGTGLGALSNEQFF. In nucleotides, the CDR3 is TGCGCCAGCAGCCAAGGGACAGGGCTGGGGGCCCTTTCCAATGAGCAGTTCTTC.

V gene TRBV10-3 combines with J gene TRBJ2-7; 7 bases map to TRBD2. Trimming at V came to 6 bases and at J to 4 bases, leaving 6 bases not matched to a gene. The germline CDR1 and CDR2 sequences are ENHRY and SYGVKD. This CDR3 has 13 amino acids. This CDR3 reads CAISPGGLYEQYV. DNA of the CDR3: TGTGCCATCAGCCCGGGGGGACTATACGAGCAGTACGTC.

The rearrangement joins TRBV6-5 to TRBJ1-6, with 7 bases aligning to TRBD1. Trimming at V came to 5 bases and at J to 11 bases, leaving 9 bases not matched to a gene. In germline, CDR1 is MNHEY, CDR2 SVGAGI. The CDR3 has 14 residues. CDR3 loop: CASSEQGTRTPLHF. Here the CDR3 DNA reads TGTGCCAGCAGTGAACAGGGGACGAGGACACCCCTCCACTTT.

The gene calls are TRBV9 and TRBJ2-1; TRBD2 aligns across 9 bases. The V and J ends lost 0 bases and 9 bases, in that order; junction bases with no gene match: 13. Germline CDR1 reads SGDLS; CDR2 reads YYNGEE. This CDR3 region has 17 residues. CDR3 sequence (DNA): TGTGCCAGCAGCGTAGGGGGGCGCGGGAGGGCCTCTCTTGAGCAGTTCTTC. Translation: CASSVGGRGRASLEQFF.

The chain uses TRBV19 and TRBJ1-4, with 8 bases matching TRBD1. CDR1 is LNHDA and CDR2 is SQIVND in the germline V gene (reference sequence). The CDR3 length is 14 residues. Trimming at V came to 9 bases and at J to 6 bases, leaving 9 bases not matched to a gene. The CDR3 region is CASRDRPADEKLFF. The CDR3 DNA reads TGTGCCAGCCGGGACAGGCCCGCGGATGAAAAACTGTTTTTT.

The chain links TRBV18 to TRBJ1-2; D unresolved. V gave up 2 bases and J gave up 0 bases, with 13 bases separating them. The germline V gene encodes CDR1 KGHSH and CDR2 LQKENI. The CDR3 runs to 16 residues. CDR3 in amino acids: CASSPDTVGTNYGYTF. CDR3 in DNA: TGTGCCAGCTCACCAGACACCGTTGGAACTAACTATGGCTACACCTTC. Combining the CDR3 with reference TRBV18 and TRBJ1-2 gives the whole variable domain NAGVMQNPRHLVRRRGQEARLRCSPMKGHSHVYWYRQLPEEGLKFMVYLQKENIIDESGMPKERFSAEFPKEGPSILRIQQVVRGDSAAYFCASSPDTVGTNYGYTFGSGTRLTVV.

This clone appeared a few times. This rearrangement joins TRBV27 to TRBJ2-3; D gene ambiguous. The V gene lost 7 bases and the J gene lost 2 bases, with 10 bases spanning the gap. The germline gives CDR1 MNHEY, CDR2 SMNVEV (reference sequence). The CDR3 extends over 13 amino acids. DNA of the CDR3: TGTGCCAGCAACCTCGGATCCACAGATACGCAGTATTTT. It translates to CASNLGSTDTQYF.